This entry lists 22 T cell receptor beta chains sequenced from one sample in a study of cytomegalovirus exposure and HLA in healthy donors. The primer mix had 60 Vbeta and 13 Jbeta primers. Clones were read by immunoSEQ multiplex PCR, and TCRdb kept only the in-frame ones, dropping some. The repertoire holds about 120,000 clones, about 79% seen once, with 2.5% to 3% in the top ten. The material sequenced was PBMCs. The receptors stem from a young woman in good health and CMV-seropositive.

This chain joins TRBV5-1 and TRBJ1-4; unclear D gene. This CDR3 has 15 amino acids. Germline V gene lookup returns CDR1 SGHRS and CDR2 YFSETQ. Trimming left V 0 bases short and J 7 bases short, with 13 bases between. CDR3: CASSLDVREGEKLFF. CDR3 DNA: TGCGCCAGCAGCTTGGATGTTAGGGAGGGTGAAAAACTGTTTTTT.

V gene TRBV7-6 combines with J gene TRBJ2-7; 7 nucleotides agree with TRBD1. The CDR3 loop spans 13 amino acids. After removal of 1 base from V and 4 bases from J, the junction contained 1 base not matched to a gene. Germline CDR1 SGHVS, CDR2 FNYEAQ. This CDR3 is CASSLDRGYEQYF. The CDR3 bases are TGTGCCAGCAGCTTAGACAGGGGTTACGAGCAGTACTTC.

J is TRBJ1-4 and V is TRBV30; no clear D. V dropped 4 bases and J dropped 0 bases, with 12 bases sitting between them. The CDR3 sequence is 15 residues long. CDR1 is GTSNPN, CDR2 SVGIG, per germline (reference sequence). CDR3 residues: CAWNSDSATNEKLFF. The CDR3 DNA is TGTGCCTGGAATTCGGACTCCGCAACTAATGAAAAACTGTTTTTT.

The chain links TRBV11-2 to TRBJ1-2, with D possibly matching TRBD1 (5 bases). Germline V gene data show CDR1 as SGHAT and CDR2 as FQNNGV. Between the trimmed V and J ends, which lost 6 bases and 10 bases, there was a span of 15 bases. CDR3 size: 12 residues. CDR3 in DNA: TGTGCCAGCAGAGGACAAACCCGCTACTACACCTTC. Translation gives CASRGQTRYYTF.

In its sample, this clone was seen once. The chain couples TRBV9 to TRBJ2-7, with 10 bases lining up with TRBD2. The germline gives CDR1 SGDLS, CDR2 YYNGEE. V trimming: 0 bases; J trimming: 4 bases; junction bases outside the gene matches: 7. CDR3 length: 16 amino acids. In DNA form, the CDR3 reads TGTGCCAGCAGCGTAGCTGCGGTAGCGGGAGGTTACGAGCAGTACTTC. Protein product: CASSVAAVAGGYEQYF.

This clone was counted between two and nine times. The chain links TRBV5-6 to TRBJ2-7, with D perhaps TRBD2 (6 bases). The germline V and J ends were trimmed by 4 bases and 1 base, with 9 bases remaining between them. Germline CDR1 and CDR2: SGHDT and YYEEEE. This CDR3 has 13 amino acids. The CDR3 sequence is CASSPGGSYEQYF. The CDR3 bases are TGTGCCAGCAGCCCCGGGGGTTCCTACGAGCAGTACTTC.

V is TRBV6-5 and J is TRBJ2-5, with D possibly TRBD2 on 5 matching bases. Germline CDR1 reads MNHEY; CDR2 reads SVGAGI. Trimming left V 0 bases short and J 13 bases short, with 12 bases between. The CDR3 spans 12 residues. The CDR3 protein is CASSYSSGPRYF. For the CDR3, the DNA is TGTGCCAGCAGTTACTCCAGCGGCCCCCGGTACTTC.

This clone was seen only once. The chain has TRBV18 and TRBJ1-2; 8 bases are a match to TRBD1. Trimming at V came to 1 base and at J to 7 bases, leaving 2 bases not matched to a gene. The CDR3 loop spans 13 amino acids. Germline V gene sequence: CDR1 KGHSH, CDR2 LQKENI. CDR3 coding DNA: TGTGCCAGCTCACCACAAACAGGGGGTGGCTACACCTTC. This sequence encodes CASSPQTGGGYTF. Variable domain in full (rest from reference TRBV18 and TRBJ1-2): NAGVMQNPRHLVRRRGQEARLRCSPMKGHSHVYWYRQLPEEGLKFMVYLQKENIIDESGMPKERFSAEFPKEGPSILRIQQVVRGDSAAYFCASSPQTGGGYTFGSGTRLTVV.

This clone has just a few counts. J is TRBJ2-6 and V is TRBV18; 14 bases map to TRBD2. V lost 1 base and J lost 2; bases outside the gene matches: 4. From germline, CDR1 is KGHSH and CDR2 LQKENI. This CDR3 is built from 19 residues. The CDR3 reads CASSPQGLAGAAGANVLTF. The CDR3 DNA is TGTGCCAGCTCACCACAGGGACTAGCGGGAGCGGCTGGGGCCAACGTCCTGACTTTC.

The CDR3 nucleotides read TGTGCCAGCAGCCGGGACAGGGGATCTTCACCCCTCCACTTT. Protein: CASSRDRGSSPLHF. The chain carries TRBV9 and TRBJ1-6; 10 positions agree with TRBD1. The ends lost 4 bases at V and 9 bases at J; junction bases unmatched: 4. The CDR3 runs to 14 residues. Germline CDR1 reads SGDLS; CDR2 reads YYNGEE.

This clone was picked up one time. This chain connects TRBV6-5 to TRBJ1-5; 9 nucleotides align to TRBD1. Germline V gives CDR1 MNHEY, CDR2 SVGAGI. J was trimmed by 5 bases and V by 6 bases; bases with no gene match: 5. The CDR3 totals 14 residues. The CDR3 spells CASRLDRGDQPQHF. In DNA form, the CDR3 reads TGTGCCAGCAGGCTTGACAGGGGGGATCAGCCCCAGCATTTT.

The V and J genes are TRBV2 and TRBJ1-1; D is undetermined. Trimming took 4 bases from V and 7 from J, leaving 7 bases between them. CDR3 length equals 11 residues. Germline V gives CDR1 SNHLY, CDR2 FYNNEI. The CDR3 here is CASSVSNEAFF. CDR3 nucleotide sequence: TGTGCCAGCAGTGTTTCTAATGAAGCTTTCTTT.

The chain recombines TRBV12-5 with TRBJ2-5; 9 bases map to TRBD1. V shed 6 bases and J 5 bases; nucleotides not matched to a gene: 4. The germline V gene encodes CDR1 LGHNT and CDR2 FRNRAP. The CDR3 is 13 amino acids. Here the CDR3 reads CASGDDRGETQYF. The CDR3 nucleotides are TGTGCTAGTGGCGATGACAGGGGGGAGACCCAGTACTTC.

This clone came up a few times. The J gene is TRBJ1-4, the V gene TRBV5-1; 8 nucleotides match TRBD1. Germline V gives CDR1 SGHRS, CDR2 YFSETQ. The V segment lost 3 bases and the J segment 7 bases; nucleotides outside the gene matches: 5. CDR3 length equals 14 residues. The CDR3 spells CASSSGGAGEKLFF. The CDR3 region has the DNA TGCGCCAGCAGCTCAGGGGGCGCAGGTGAAAAACTGTTTTTT.

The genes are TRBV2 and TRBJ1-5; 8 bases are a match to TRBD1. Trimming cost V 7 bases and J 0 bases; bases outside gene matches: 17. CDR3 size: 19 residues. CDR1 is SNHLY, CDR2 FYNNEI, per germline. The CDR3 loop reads CASTQTTGALFLSNQPQHF. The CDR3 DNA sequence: TGTGCCAGCACCCAGACGACAGGGGCGCTCTTCCTTAGCAATCAGCCCCAGCATTTT. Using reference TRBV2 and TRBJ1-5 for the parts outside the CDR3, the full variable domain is EPEVTQTPSHQVTQMGQEVILRCVPISNHLYFYWYRQILGQKVEFLVSFYNNEISEKSEIFDDQFSVERPDGSNFTLKIRSTKLEDSAMYFCASTQTTGALFLSNQPQHFGDGTRLSIL.

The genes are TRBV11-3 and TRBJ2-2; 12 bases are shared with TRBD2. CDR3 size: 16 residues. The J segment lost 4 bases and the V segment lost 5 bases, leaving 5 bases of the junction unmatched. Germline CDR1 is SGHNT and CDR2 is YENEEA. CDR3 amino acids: CASSPLAGGSTGELFF. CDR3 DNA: TGTGCCAGCAGCCCCCTAGCGGGAGGGAGCACCGGGGAGCTGTTTTTT.

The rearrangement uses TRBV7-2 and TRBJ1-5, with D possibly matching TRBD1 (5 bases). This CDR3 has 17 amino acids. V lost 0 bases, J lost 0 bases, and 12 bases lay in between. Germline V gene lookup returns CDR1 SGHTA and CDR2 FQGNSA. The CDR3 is CASSLARTSYSNQPQHF. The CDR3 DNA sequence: TGTGCCAGCAGCTTAGCACGGACAAGTTATAGCAATCAGCCCCAGCATTTT.

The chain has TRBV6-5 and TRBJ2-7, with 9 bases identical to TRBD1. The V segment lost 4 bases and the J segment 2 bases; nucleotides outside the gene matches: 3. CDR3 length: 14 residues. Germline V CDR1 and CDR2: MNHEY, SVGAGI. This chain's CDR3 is CASSLGQGPYEQYF. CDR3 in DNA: TGTGCCAGCAGTTTGGGACAGGGACCCTACGAGCAGTACTTC.

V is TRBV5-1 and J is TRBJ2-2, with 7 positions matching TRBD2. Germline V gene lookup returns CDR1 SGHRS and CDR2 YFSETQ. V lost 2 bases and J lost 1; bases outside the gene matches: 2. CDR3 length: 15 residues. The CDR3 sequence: CASSFRTRNTGELFF. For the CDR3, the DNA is TGCGCCAGCAGCTTTAGGACTAGGAACACCGGGGAGCTGTTTTTT.

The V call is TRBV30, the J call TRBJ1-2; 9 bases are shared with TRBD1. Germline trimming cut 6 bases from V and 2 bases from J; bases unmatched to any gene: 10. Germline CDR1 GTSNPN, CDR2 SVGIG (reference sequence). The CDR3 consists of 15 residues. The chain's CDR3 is CACIDRGSLNYGYTF. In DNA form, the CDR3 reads TGTGCCTGTATAGACAGGGGGTCCTTAAACTATGGCTACACCTTC.

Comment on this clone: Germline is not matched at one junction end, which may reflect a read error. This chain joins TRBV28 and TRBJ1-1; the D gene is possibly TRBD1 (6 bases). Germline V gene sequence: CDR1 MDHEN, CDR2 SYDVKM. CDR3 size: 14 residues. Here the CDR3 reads CASRLFIQGTEAFF. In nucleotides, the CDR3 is TGTGCCAGCAGGTTATTCATACAGGGCACTGAAGCTTTCTTT. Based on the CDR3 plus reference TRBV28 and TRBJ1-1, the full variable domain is DVKVTQSSRYLVKRTGEKVFLECVQDMDHENMFWYRQDPGLGLRLIYFSYDVKMKEKGDIPEGYSVSREKKERFSLILESASTNQTSMYLCASRLFIQGTEAFFGQGTRLTVV.

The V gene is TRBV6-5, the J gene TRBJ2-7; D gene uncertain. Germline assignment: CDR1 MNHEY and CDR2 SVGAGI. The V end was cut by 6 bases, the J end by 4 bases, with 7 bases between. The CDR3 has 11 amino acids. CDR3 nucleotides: TGTGCCAGCAGCGAGAGATACGAGCAGTACTTC. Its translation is CASSERYEQYF.